Below, 27 T cell receptor beta chains from the same sample are listed, as sequenced in a study of immune heterogeneity within non-small cell lung tumors. Multiplex PCR was performed with 32 V and 13 J primers, and it amplified TCR beta CDR3. A single record per CDR3 protein comes from TCRdb applying MiXCR to the multiplex PCR reads. Of under 5,500 distinct CDR3 sequences listed, around a fifth are singletons. Each sample used roughly 600 ng of genomic DNA from bulk tumor tissue. The authors collected several far-apart biopsies from each primary tumor during surgery. Undergoing curative surgery were patients whose non-small cell lung cancer was untreated and newly diagnosed. Sequencing was done on a sample of lung tumor tissue. The receptors shown here come from a man aged 65 to 85 with non-small cell lung cancer.

This clonotype has a handful of counts. V and J are TRBV12-3 or TRBV12-4 and TRBJ2-4; TRBD2 matches 8 bases. V lost 0 bases to trimming and J lost 4 bases; unmatched junction nucleotides: 14. The CDR3 totals 19 residues. The CDR3 DNA reads as TGTGCCAGCAGTTTAGCTTTTTCTTCTGCGGAGCGGGAGAAAAACATTCAGTACTTC. Amino acid sequence: CASSLAFSSAEREKNIQYF.

This clonotype is labeled as medium-sized. CDR3 coding DNA: TGCAGTGCTAGAAAGTTCGGCAGATCGTACTCTGGAAACACCATATATTTT. Protein sequence: CSARKFGRSYSGNTIYF. The chain employs TRBV20-1 and TRBJ1-3; D unclear. Germline lookup yields CDR1 DFQATT and CDR2 SNEGSKA (reference sequence). The CDR3 consists of 17 residues. V lost 2 bases to trimming and J lost 0 bases, with 17 bases between them.

By its share, this clonotype is medium-sized (0.01 to 0.1%). The chain links TRBV19 to TRBJ1-5, with 12 bases fitting TRBD1. V shed 5 bases, J shed 6 bases, and the junction held 8 bases outside the gene matches. The CDR3 contains 16 residues. Germline CDR1 is LNHDA and CDR2 is SQIVND (reference sequence). CDR3 coding DNA: TGTGCCAGTAGTTCCCCGGGACAGGGGGCTGGTCAGCCCCAGCATTTT. It encodes CASSSPGQGAGQPQHF. The whole variable domain, filled in from reference TRBV19 and TRBJ1-5, reads DGGITQSPKYLFRKEGQNVTLSCEQNLNHDAMYWYRQDPGQGLRLIYYSQIVNDFQKGDIAEGYSVSREKKESFPLTVTSAQKNPTAFYLCASSSPGQGAGQPQHFGDGTRLSIL.

This clonotype counts as medium-sized. The rearrangement uses TRBV11-2 and TRBJ1-2; D remains ambiguous. CDR1 and CDR2 (germline): SGHAT, FQNNGV. CDR3 length: 13 amino acids. V dropped 0 bases and J dropped 5 bases, with 7 bases sitting between them. The CDR3 loop is CASSLDSGYGYTF. CDR3 sequence (DNA): TGTGCCAGCAGCTTAGATTCGGGTTATGGCTACACCTTC.

This clonotype is medium-sized by share. The genes are TRBV20-1 and TRBJ2-1, with 7 positions matching TRBD2. Germline CDR1 is DFQATT and CDR2 is SNEGSKA (reference sequence). This CDR3 region has 15 residues. Trimming at V came to 3 bases and at J to 1 base, leaving 6 bases not matched to a gene. The CDR3 protein is CSASLAGVSYNEQFF. CDR3 DNA: TGCAGTGCTAGTCTGGCGGGGGTTTCCTACAATGAGCAGTTCTTC.

Comments on this clonotype: This clone may be a read error of a much larger clone one base away. The chain uses TRBV28 and TRBJ1-1; no reliable D call. Germline CDR1 reads MDHEN; CDR2 reads SYDVKM. This CDR3 has 14 amino acids. Trimming removed 2 bases at V and 3 bases at J, with 10 bases between. CDR3 DNA: TGTGCCAGCAGTTTAGAAGGTGAATACACTGAAGCTTTCTTT. Protein product: CASSLEGEYTEAFF.

This clonotype is medium-sized. The J gene is TRBJ2-7, the V gene TRBV7-2; 11 nucleotides line up with TRBD2. CDR3 length: 14 residues. Per the germline V gene, CDR1 is SGHTA and CDR2 is FQGNSA. V gave up 5 bases and J gave up 3 bases; unmatched junction bases: 3. The chain's CDR3 is CASSPTSGNYEQYF. The CDR3, as DNA: TGTGCCAGCAGCCCGACTAGCGGGAACTACGAGCAGTACTTC.

This clonotype is termed medium-sized. The rearrangement links TRBV28 to TRBJ1-6, with D possibly TRBD1 on 5 matching bases. Deletions cut 8 bases from V and 0 bases from J, with 11 bases between. The CDR3 runs to 15 residues. Germline V gives CDR1 MDHEN, CDR2 SYDVKM. CDR3 in DNA: TGTGCCAGCCCGGGGCTGAGCTCCTATAATTCACCCCTCCACTTT. This translates into CASPGLSSYNSPLHF.

To note about this clonotype: Without the conserved terminal phenylalanine or tryptophan, this CDR3 likely stems from a read error. The genes are TRBV19 and TRBJ2-5; maybe TRBD1 (6 bases). Germline CDR1 LNHDA, CDR2 SQIVND (reference sequence). The germline V and J ends were trimmed by 4 bases and 4 bases, with 16 bases remaining between them. The CDR3 sequence is 15 residues long. The CDR3 here is CASSTSGPGAETQYL. The CDR3 DNA reads as TGTGCCAGTAGTACCTCGGGACCAGGGGCAGAGACCCAGTACCTC.

Sample share makes this clonotype medium-sized. The chain employs TRBV2 and TRBJ1-2; 11 bases are a match to TRBD1. The CDR3 totals 18 residues. The germline gives CDR1 SNHLY, CDR2 FYNNEI. The junction had 14 bases not matched to a gene; V was cut back by 6 bases and J by 2 bases. For the CDR3, the DNA is TGTGCCAGCAGAAAGGGACAGGGGGGTTTCAGGATGAACTATGGCTACACCTTC. Its protein product is CASRKGQGGFRMNYGYTF.

This clonotype was seen only a few times. This chain uses TRBV10-3 with TRBJ2-7; D unclear. V shed 4 bases and J shed 0 bases, with 10 bases lying between them. The CDR3 covers 14 residues. CDR1 and CDR2 from the germline V gene are ENHRY and SYGVKD. CDR3 sequence reads: CAISGEFFSYEQYF. CDR3 DNA: TGTGCCATCAGTGGTGAGTTTTTCTCCTACGAGCAGTACTTC.

Worth noting for this clonotype: A much larger clone is a single base away; this may be a read error. V gene TRBV19 combines with J gene TRBJ2-2, with D uncertain. The germline gives CDR1 LNHDA, CDR2 SQIVND (reference sequence). V lost 7 bases to trimming and J lost 5 bases, with 11 bases between them. The CDR3 has 13 amino acids. In DNA form, the CDR3 reads TGTGCCAGTACCCCCGGGTGGACCGGGGAGCTGTTTTTT. It specifies CASTPGWTGELFF. The full variable domain, its missing parts supplied by reference TRBV19 and TRBJ2-2, is DGGITQSPKYLFRKEGQNVTLSCEQNLNHDAMYWYRQDPGQGLRLIYYSQIVNDFQKGDIAEGYSVSREKKESFPLTVTSAQKNPTAFYLCASTPGWTGELFFGEGSRLTVL.

In its sample, this clonotype is medium-sized. The CDR3 region has the DNA TGCAGTGGGTTGGGAGGTTTTTACAATGAGCAGTTCTTC. Translated: CSGLGGFYNEQFF. The chain is built from TRBV20-1 and TRBJ2-1; TRBD2 might be the D (6 bases). This CDR3 region has 13 residues. V was shortened by 7 bases and J by 4 bases, with 14 bases between the two germline ends. Germline V gene sequence: CDR1 DFQATT, CDR2 SNEGSKA (reference sequence).

This clonotype is medium-sized by share. The J gene is TRBJ2-7, the V gene TRBV28; D is undetermined. CDR1 is MDHEN and CDR2 is SYDVKM in the germline V gene. Trimming shortened V by 3 bases and J by 7 bases, and 16 bases separated the two germline ends. The CDR3 extends over 14 amino acids. The CDR3 DNA sequence: TGTGCCAGCAGTTTGGCTAGTAGTAAGAATGAGCAGTACTTC. It translates to CASSLASSKNEQYF.

The rearrangement uses TRBV5-1 and TRBJ2-5; TRBD1 agrees at 7 bases. CDR3 length: 14 residues. In germline, CDR1 is SGHRS, CDR2 YFSETQ. V dropped 0 bases and J dropped 10; count of bases not matched to a gene: 9. The CDR3 DNA sequence: TGCGCCAGCAGCTTGGGGGCAGGGGGTGTTTTCCAGTACTTC. This encodes CASSLGAGGVFQYF.

In this sample, this clonotype turned up a few times. The chain recombines TRBV10-2 with TRBJ1-6, with no clear D. Trimming removed 4 bases at V and 9 bases at J, with 13 bases between. The CDR3 length is 14 residues. Per the germline V gene, CDR1 is WSHSY and CDR2 is SAAADI. CDR3 DNA: TGCGCCAGCAGTGTTTTGGGGTATGGTTCACCCCTCCACTTT. Encoded protein: CASSVLGYGSPLHF.

The chain links TRBV12-3 or TRBV12-4 to TRBJ2-4; possible D gene TRBD1, 6 bases. This CDR3 region has 17 residues. Trimming removed 5 bases at V and 1 base at J, with 18 bases between. The CDR3 spells CASSPGTLIQAKNIQYF. CDR3 nucleotide sequence: TGTGCCAGCAGTCCCGGGACATTGATTCAGGCCAAAAACATTCAGTACTTC.

The sample holds a few counts of this clonotype. A much bigger clone sits one base away, suggesting this may be a read error. This chain connects TRBV11-3 to TRBJ2-5; 13 bases fit TRBD2. Per germline, CDR1 SGHNT and CDR2 YENEEA. The CDR3 runs 15 residues. The CDR3: CASSITSGRGETRYF. Here the CDR3 DNA reads TGTGCCAGCAGCATCACTAGCGGGAGGGGTGAGACCCGGTACTTC.

By share of the sample, this clonotype is medium-sized. The V and J genes are TRBV20-1 and TRBJ2-7, with TRBD1 as a possible D gene (5 bases). Germline-derived CDR1 and CDR2 are DFQATT and SNEGSKA (reference sequence). Trimming removed 6 bases from V and 2 bases from J, with 11 bases in between. The CDR3 is 12 residues long. CDR3 in amino acids: CSASDSTYEQYF. Written as DNA, the CDR3 is TGCAGTGCCAGCGACAGTACCTACGAGCAGTACTTC.

By sample share, this clonotype is medium-sized. The gene calls are TRBV18 and TRBJ1-1; D is possibly TRBD1 (5 bases). With 3 bases removed from V and 0 bases from J, the gap between germline ends came to 11 bases. This CDR3 comprises 15 residues. Germline CDR1 KGHSH, CDR2 LQKENI. DNA of the CDR3: TGTGCCAGCTCACCGGAGGGGAATATGAACACTGAAGCTTTCTTT. Encoded protein: CASSPEGNMNTEAFF. The whole variable domain, remainder taken from reference TRBV18 and TRBJ1-1, is NAGVMQNPRHLVRRRGQEARLRCSPMKGHSHVYWYRQLPEEGLKFMVYLQKENIIDESGMPKERFSAEFPKEGPSILRIQQVVRGDSAAYFCASSPEGNMNTEAFFGQGTRLTVV.

V gene TRBV5-5 combines with J gene TRBJ2-5; the match to TRBD1 covers 10 bases. The CDR3 contains 16 residues. CDR1 and CDR2 from the germline V gene are SGHKS and YYEKEE (reference sequence). V dropped 3 bases and J dropped 0; count of bases not matched to a gene: 5. CDR3 loop: CASSWDRGYYQETQYF. CDR3 sequence (DNA): TGTGCCAGCAGCTGGGACAGGGGCTACTACCAAGAGACCCAGTACTTC.

The V call is TRBV12-3 or TRBV12-4, the J call TRBJ2-3, with 10 bases aligning to TRBD1. V dropped 5 bases and J dropped 5; count of bases not matched to a gene: 4. The CDR3 spans 14 residues. For the CDR3, the DNA is TGTGCCAGCAGTCCCGGGACAGGGGTAGATACGCAGTATTTT. Translated: CASSPGTGVDTQYF.

This clonotype is labeled as medium-sized. The rearrangement joins TRBV11-2 to TRBJ2-1; no clear D gene. V was pared by 5 bases and J by 6 bases, with 5 bases between. CDR3 length equals 11 residues. CDR1 and CDR2 from the germline V gene are SGHAT and FQNNGV. CDR3 in DNA: TGTGCCAGCAGCCCGACCAATGAGCAGTTCTTC. It codes for CASSPTNEQFF.

This clonotype has a handful of counts. The chain joins TRBV5-1 to TRBJ1-1; the D is unclear. The germline CDR1 and CDR2 sequences are SGHRS and YFSETQ. V was cut by 3 bases and J by 1 base, with 13 bases left in between. The CDR3 runs 15 residues. The CDR3 loop is CASSSVRHSNTEAFF. The CDR3 DNA sequence: TGCGCCAGCAGCTCGGTGAGGCACTCGAACACTGAAGCTTTCTTT.

The chain has TRBV2 and TRBJ2-1; D ambiguous. V was shortened by 9 bases and J by 0 bases, with 12 bases between the two germline ends. Germline V gene lookup returns CDR1 SNHLY and CDR2 FYNNEI. This CDR3 is 14 amino acids long. This chain's CDR3 is CASPPQASYNEQFF. DNA for the CDR3: TGTGCCAGTCCTCCACAAGCCTCCTACAATGAGCAGTTCTTC.

This clonotype is labeled medium-sized. The CDR3 sequence: CASSTDSYSYEQYF. In nucleotides, the CDR3 is TGCGCCAGCAGCACGGACAGTTACTCCTACGAGCAGTACTTC. This sequence joins TRBV5-1 and TRBJ2-7, with D perhaps matching TRBD1 (6 bases). Germline assignment: CDR1 SGHRS and CDR2 YFSETQ. This CDR3 has 14 amino acids. Trimming took off 4 bases at V and 0 bases at J, with 11 bases between the two ends.

This clonotype was seen only a few times. The chain couples TRBV4-1 to TRBJ1-1; D gene unclear. V shed 4 bases and J shed 2 bases, with 14 bases lying between them. The CDR3 is made up of 15 amino acids. Germline values: CDR1 MGHRA, CDR2 YSYEKL. As DNA, the CDR3 is TGCGCCAGCAGCCTCGGATTGGCCGGTAACACTGAAGCTTTCTTT. It yields the protein CASSLGLAGNTEAFF.